These 5 T cell receptor beta chains originate from one sample sequenced in a study of CD8 T cells in ankylosing spondylitis. Study results and caveats: Seemingly distinctive of ankylosing spondylitis blood was a TCR beta motif formed by eight highly homologous variants.

Which antigens these TCRs recognize remains unknown. TCRdb itself ran the 5' RACE reads through MiXCR, one entry per CDR3 protein. The table records around 430,000 distinct CDR3 sequences, approximately 17% of them present only once. Sequenced sample: blood, either unsorted or a sorted T cell fraction (not recorded which). These receptors came from a male donor with ankylosing spondylitis.

The chain is built from TRBV7-3 and TRBJ1-1; the D gene is possibly TRBD1 (5 bases). The CDR3 covers 15 residues. The ends were cut back, 0 bases at V and 1 base at J, with 9 bases in the middle. Looked up from germline, CDR1 is SGHTA and CDR2 is FQGTGA. CDR3 amino acids: CASSLTGRRNTEAFF. CDR3 nucleotides: TGTGCCAGCAGCTTAACGGGACGGAGGAACACTGAAGCTTTCTTT.

This clonotype was counted a few times. The chain is built from TRBV5-1 and TRBJ2-7; D may be TRBD1 (5 bases). This CDR3 is built from 13 residues. Trimming removed 4 bases from V and 3 bases from J, with 11 bases in between. In germline, CDR1 is SGHRS, CDR2 YFSETQ. The CDR3: CASSEGHFYEQYF. CDR3 nucleotides: TGCGCCAGCAGCGAAGGACACTTCTACGAGCAGTACTTC.

This clonotype was seen only a few times. The gene calls are TRBV6-1 and TRBJ1-6, with D possibly matching TRBD1 (6 bases). The CDR3 has 18 amino acids. Trimming took 5 bases from V and 0 from J, leaving 17 bases between them. Germline V gene data show CDR1 as MNHNS and CDR2 as SASEGT. The CDR3 nucleotides are TGTGCCAGCAGTAAAGGGGGTCTTGGGAGCTCCTATAATTCACCCCTCCACTTT. Translated: CASSKGGLGSSYNSPLHF.

In its sample, this clonotype was seen a few times. The chain combines TRBV6-2 or TRBV6-3 with TRBJ1-6, with TRBD1 as a possible D gene (5 bases). The CDR3 is 16 amino acids. Trimming pared 5 bases from V and 7 bases from J, leaving 18 bases between. CDR1 and CDR2 from the germline V gene are MNHEY and SVGEGT. CDR3 region: CASSETGPQGNSPLHF. In nucleotides, the CDR3 is TGTGCCAGCAGTGAGACGGGTCCTCAGGGAAATTCACCCCTCCACTTT.

V and J are TRBV20-1 and TRBJ2-7; 9 nucleotides align to TRBD2. V lost 3 bases to trimming and J lost 5 bases; unmatched junction nucleotides: 11. CDR3 length: 15 amino acids. Germline values: CDR1 DFQATT, CDR2 SNEGSKA (reference sequence). CDR3 amino acids: CSARGSSGSDHEQYF. CDR3 nucleotides: TGCAGTGCTAGGGGAAGTAGCGGGAGCGACCACGAGCAGTACTTC.